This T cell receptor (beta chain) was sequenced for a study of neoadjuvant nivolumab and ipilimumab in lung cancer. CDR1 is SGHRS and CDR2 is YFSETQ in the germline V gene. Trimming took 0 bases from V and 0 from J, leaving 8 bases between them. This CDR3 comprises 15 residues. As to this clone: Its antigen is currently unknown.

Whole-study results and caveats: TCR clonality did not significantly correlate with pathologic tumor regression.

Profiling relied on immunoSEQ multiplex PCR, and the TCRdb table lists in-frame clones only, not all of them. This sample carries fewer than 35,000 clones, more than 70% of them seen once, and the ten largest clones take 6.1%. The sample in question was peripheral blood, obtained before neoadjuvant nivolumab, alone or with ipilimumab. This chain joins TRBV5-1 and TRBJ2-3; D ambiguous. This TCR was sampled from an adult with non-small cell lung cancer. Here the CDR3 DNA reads TGCGCCAGCAGCTTGGAGGGCCGTAGCACAGATACGCAGTATTTT. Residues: CASSLEGRSTDTQYF.